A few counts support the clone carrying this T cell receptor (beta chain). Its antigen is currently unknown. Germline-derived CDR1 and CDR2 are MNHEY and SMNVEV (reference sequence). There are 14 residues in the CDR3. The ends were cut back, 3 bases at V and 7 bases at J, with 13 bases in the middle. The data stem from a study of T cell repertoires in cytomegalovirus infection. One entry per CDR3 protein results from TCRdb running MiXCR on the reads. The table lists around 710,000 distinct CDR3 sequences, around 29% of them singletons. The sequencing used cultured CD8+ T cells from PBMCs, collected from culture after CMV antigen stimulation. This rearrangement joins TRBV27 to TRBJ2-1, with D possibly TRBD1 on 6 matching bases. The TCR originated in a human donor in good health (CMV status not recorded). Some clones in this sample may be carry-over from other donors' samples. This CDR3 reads CASSLWGLWNEQFF. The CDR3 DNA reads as TGTGCCAGCAGTTTGTGGGGGCTATGGAATGAGCAGTTCTTC.